These 9 T cell receptor beta chains share one sample of origin, sequenced in a study of technical replicates of blood from a few donors. The table came from immunoSEQ multiplex PCR; TCRdb's copy has only in-frame clones and leaves some out. The table records tens of thousands of clones, about 95% of them present only once. The sequenced sample was T cells isolated from PBMCs. These receptors were taken from a human donor in good health.

The V and J genes are TRBV19 and TRBJ1-5; 7 bases match TRBD1. The germline V gene encodes CDR1 LNHDA and CDR2 SQIVND (reference sequence). The CDR3 spans 15 residues. With V trimmed by 7 bases and J by 3 bases, 9 bases remained unmatched. The CDR3 nucleotides read TGTGCCAGTAAAGCGCCAGGGGGGCCCAATCAGCCCCAGCATTTT. It yields the protein CASKAPGGPNQPQHF.

This rearrangement joins TRBV6-5 to TRBJ1-3; 8 nucleotides match TRBD1. The CDR3 has 15 residues. The ends lost 6 bases at V and 4 bases at J; junction bases unmatched: 8. Per germline, CDR1 MNHEY and CDR2 SVGAGI. CDR3 bases: TGTGCCAGCAGAGGGACAGGACCGAGGGGAAACACCATATATTTT. Its translation is CASRGTGPRGNTIYF.

The chain links TRBV30 to TRBJ1-1, with D possibly TRBD1 on 5 matching bases. CDR1 GTSNPN and CDR2 SVGIG come from the germline V gene (reference sequence). Trimming shortened V by 1 base and J by 4 bases, and 10 bases separated the two germline ends. The CDR3 sequence is 13 residues long. CDR3 bases: TGTGCCTGGAGTGGTACGGGGGTCACTGAAGCTTTCTTT. It translates to CAWSGTGVTEAFF.

This rearrangement joins TRBV7-7 to TRBJ1-4, with D perhaps TRBD1 (5 bases). Looked up from germline, CDR1 is SSHAT and CDR2 is FNYEAQ (reference sequence). The CDR3 covers 15 residues. The V end was cut by 4 bases, the J end by 4 bases, with 13 bases between. The CDR3 DNA reads TGTGCCAGCAGCTCCGGATCGACAGTTAATGAAAAACTGTTTTTT. It yields the protein CASSSGSTVNEKLFF.

In nucleotides, the CDR3 is TGTGCCAGCAGCCAGGACCGGGGGGGTGGTGGCTACACCTTC. Amino acids: CASSQDRGGGGYTF. The V call is TRBV2, the J call TRBJ1-2; tentative D call: TRBD1 (5 bases). The CDR3 length is 14 residues. Trimming took off 6 bases at V and 7 bases at J, with 18 bases between the two ends. Germline CDR1 and CDR2: SNHLY and FYNNEI.

V is TRBV30 and J is TRBJ1-2; TRBD1 agrees at 7 bases. From germline, CDR1 is GTSNPN and CDR2 SVGIG (reference sequence). V shed 5 bases, J shed 2 bases, and the junction held 2 bases outside the gene matches. The CDR3 is 12 amino acids. The CDR3 region has the DNA TGTGCCTGGGGGGGACAGAACTATGGCTACACCTTC. It specifies CAWGGQNYGYTF.

V usage is TRBV6-5 and J usage is TRBJ2-7; D might be TRBD2 (5 bases). CDR1 is MNHEY and CDR2 is SVGAGI in the germline V gene. This CDR3 spans 15 amino acids. The ends were cut back, 6 bases at V and 2 bases at J, with 17 bases in the middle. The CDR3 region has the DNA TGTGCCAGCAGCGTGAGGGATCCCTGGCCCTACGAGCAGTACTTC. It translates to CASSVRDPWPYEQYF.

This chain joins TRBV10-2 and TRBJ2-3, with 7 bases matching TRBD2. Per germline, CDR1 WSHSY and CDR2 SAAADI. The CDR3 has 14 residues. The junction had 9 bases not matched to a gene; V was cut back by 11 bases and J by 1 base. CDR3 nucleotides: TGCGCCGGGGGATTTAGCGGGCGCACAGATACGCAGTATTTT. Its translation is CAGGFSGRTDTQYF.

This clone was found once. This rearrangement joins TRBV12-5 to TRBJ2-5; possibly TRBD1 for D (8 bases). V was trimmed by 3 bases and J by 3 bases, leaving 14 bases between them. Germline loops: CDR1 LGHNT, CDR2 FRNRAP. This CDR3 has 15 amino acids. CDR3 nucleotides: TGTGCTAGTGGTTTAGCACAGGGGGGGAAAGAGACCCAGTACTTC. Amino acid sequence: CASGLAQGGKETQYF.